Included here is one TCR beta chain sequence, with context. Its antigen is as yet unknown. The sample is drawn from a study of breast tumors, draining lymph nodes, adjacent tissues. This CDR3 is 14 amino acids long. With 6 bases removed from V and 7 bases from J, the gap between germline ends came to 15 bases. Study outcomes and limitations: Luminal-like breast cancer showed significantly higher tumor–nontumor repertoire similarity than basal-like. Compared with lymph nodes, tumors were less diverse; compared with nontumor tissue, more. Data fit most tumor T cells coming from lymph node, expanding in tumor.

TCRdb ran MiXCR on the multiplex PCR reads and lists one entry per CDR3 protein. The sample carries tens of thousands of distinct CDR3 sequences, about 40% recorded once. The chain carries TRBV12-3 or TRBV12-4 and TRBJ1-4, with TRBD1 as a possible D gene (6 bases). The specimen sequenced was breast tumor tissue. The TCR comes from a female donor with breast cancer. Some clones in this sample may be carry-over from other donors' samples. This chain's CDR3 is CASSKWGAGEKLFF. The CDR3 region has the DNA TGTGCCAGCAGCAAGTGGGGGGCAGGTGAAAAACTGTTTTTT.